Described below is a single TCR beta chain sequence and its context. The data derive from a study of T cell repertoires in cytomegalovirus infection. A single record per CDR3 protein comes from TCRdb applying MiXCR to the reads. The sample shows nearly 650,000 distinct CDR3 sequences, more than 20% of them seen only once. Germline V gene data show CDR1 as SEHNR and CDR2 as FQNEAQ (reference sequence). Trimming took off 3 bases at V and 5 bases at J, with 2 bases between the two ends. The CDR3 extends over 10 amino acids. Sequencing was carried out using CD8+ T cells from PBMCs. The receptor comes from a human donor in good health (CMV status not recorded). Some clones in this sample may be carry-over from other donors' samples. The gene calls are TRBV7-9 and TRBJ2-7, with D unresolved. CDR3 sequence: CASSFHEQYF. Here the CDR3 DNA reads TGTGCCAGCAGCTTCCACGAGCAGTACTTC.